This T cell receptor (beta chain) comes out of a study of blood T cell repertoires in COVID-19. About the research overall: Material from acute and convalescent COVID-19 was sourced from the United States, Italy and Spain.

Original processing methods: Amplification with reference gene primers provided the estimates of nucleated cell counts. Repertoires were generated with immunoSEQ multiplex PCR, while TCRdb's copy carries only in-frame clones and drops some. V, J and clone size are those of that table, while D and trimming were read from the DNA. The sample holds 180,000 or so clones, approximately 90% seen once. There are 17 residues in the CDR3. Germline V CDR1 and CDR2: LGHNT, FRNRAP. With V trimmed by 3 bases and J by 2 bases, 9 bases remained unmatched. Sequencing was carried out using peripheral blood. The chain employs TRBV12-5 and TRBJ2-3, with TRBD1 identical over 9 bases. This TCR came from a man aged 18 to 35 with acute or convalescent COVID-19. The CDR3 coding sequence is TGTGCTAGTGGTTTCGCGGGACAGGGTTTGAACACAGATACGCAGTATTTT. As protein: CASGFAGQGLNTDTQYF.